A single sample gave rise to the 26 T cell receptor beta chains below, sequenced in a study of technical replicates of blood from a handful of donors. Repertoires were generated with immunoSEQ multiplex PCR, while TCRdb's copy carries only in-frame clones and drops some. The sample lists some 87,000 clones; around 97% were seen once. The sequenced material came from T cells isolated from PBMCs. All receptors derive from a human donor in good health.

The chain employs TRBV4-1 and TRBJ2-3; perhaps TRBD2 as D (6 bases). CDR1 and CDR2 (germline): MGHRA, YSYEKL. There are 15 residues in the CDR3. The V end was cut by 6 bases, the J end by 2 bases, with 15 bases between. CDR3 residues: CASRFGLLNTDTQYF. CDR3 bases: TGCGCCAGCAGGTTCGGACTACTTAACACAGATACGCAGTATTTT.

With respect to this clone: Other nucleotide sequences from this sample produce the same CDR3. The rearrangement joins TRBV11-2 to TRBJ2-2; TRBD2 aligns across 9 bases. Germline V CDR1 and CDR2: SGHAT, FQNNGV. V gave up 5 bases and J gave up 8 bases; unmatched junction bases: 9. The CDR3 sequence is 15 residues long. Written as DNA, the CDR3 is TGTGCCAGCAGCCCGGGACTAGCCCGGACAGGGGAGCTGTTTTTT. Its translation: CASSPGLARTGELFF.

V is TRBV6-5 and J is TRBJ2-7; 7 bases are shared with TRBD1. There are 16 residues in the CDR3. CDR1 and CDR2 (germline): MNHEY, SVGAGI. Trimming at V came to 0 bases and at J to 7 bases, leaving 12 bases not matched to a gene. The CDR3 nucleotides are TGTGCCAGCAGTTACTCACGAGGGACAGTAATGAGGGAGCAGTACTTC. This encodes CASSYSRGTVMREQYF.

The V call is TRBV13, the J call TRBJ1-1; 7 positions agree with TRBD1. Germline-derived CDR1 and CDR2 are PRHDT and FYEKMQ (reference sequence). V shed 4 bases and J 2 bases; nucleotides not matched to a gene: 4. The CDR3 loop spans 14 amino acids. The CDR3 bases are TGTGCCAGCAGCTCCGGACAGGCCAACACTGAAGCTTTCTTT. Protein sequence: CASSSGQANTEAFF.

The chain is built from TRBV5-4 and TRBJ1-1; 10 bases are shared with TRBD1. Germline V CDR1 and CDR2: SGHNT, YYREEE (reference sequence). The CDR3 is 14 amino acids. V trimming: 2 bases; J trimming: 6 bases; junction bases outside the gene matches: 4. Written as DNA, the CDR3 is TGTGCCAGCAGCTTTGGGACAGGGGTTCCTGAAGCTTTCTTT. Amino acids: CASSFGTGVPEAFF.

This rearrangement joins TRBV6-6 to TRBJ2-3; TRBD2 agrees at 7 bases. Unmatched junction bases numbered 8, after V lost 6 bases and J lost 2 bases. CDR1 and CDR2 from the germline V gene are MNHNY and SVGAGI (reference sequence). This CDR3 region has 15 residues. CDR3 residues: CASRYGGGNTDTQYF. The CDR3 DNA follows: TGTGCCAGCAGATACGGCGGGGGAAACACAGATACGCAGTATTTT.

In this sample, this clone turned up once. The chain couples TRBV6-5 to TRBJ1-1; 7 bases line up with TRBD1. The V and J ends lost 6 bases and 5 bases, in that order; junction bases with no gene match: 9. The CDR3 covers 14 residues. CDR1 is MNHEY and CDR2 is SVGAGI in the germline V gene. CDR3 sequence reads: CASRLRQGETEAFF. CDR3 nucleotides: TGTGCCAGCAGACTCAGACAGGGTGAGACTGAAGCTTTCTTT.

The chain recombines TRBV30 with TRBJ2-2; TRBD2 might be the D (7 bases). The CDR3 is made up of 15 amino acids. Per the germline V gene, CDR1 is GTSNPN and CDR2 is SVGIG (reference sequence). V was cut by 5 bases and J by 0 bases, with 13 bases left in between. The CDR3 reads CAWGTGGTNTGELFF. The CDR3 nucleotides read TGTGCCTGGGGCACGGGGGGCACGAACACCGGGGAGCTGTTTTTT.

The V gene is TRBV10-3, the J gene TRBJ2-1; 8 nucleotides agree with TRBD1. Per the germline V gene, CDR1 is ENHRY and CDR2 is SYGVKD. CDR3 size: 13 residues. The ends lost 6 bases at V and 8 bases at J; junction bases unmatched: 6. The CDR3 spells CAIRPDRGDEQFF. The CDR3 nucleotides read TGTGCCATCAGGCCCGACAGGGGAGATGAGCAGTTCTTC.

The gene calls are TRBV19 and TRBJ1-3; perhaps TRBD1 as D (6 bases). This CDR3 is built from 14 residues. CDR1 and CDR2 (germline): LNHDA, SQIVND (reference sequence). The V end was cut by 6 bases, the J end by 4 bases, with 13 bases between. CDR3 DNA: TGTGCCAGTAGAGAACAGGGATCAGGAAACACCATATATTTT. Its translation: CASREQGSGNTIYF.

The chain employs TRBV19 and TRBJ1-1, with a possible D match to TRBD1 (5 bases). Trimming removed 9 bases from V and 11 bases from J, with 19 bases in between. CDR3 length: 12 amino acids. The germline gives CDR1 LNHDA, CDR2 SQIVND (reference sequence). Written as DNA, the CDR3 is TGTGCCAGCCGGCCCCCAGGGCTGAAGGCTTTCTTT. Its translation: CASRPPGLKAFF.

The chain carries TRBV6-6 and TRBJ2-1, with a weak D call TRBD2 (5 bases). The CDR3 totals 15 residues. V was cut by 2 bases and J by 0 bases, with 8 bases left in between. Germline V gives CDR1 MNHNY, CDR2 SVGAGI (reference sequence). CDR3 DNA sequence: TGTGCCAGCAGTTACGATGGGAGCTCCTACAATGAGCAGTTCTTC. It yields the protein CASSYDGSSYNEQFF.

The rearrangement joins TRBV10-1 to TRBJ1-5; 7 positions agree with TRBD1. The junction had 6 bases not matched to a gene; V was cut back by 11 bases and J by 5 bases. Germline V lookup: CDR1 WNHNN, CDR2 SYGVQD (reference sequence). The CDR3 loop spans 12 amino acids. Here the CDR3 DNA reads TGCGCCCGGACCACAGGGGATCAGCCCCAGCATTTT. The encoded protein is CARTTGDQPQHF.

V usage is TRBV14 and J usage is TRBJ2-4; TRBD2 matches 9 bases. This CDR3 spans 15 amino acids. Germline V lookup: CDR1 SGHDN, CDR2 FVKESK. V lost 0 bases to trimming and J lost 8 bases; unmatched junction nucleotides: 5. In DNA, the CDR3 is TGTGCCAGCAGCCAAGATAGTAGCGGGGGAGACATTCAGTACTTC. Translating gives CASSQDSSGGDIQYF.

The rearrangement links TRBV11-3 to TRBJ2-7; 7 bases agree with TRBD1. The germline V gene has CDR1 SGHNT and CDR2 YENEEA. The CDR3 extends over 15 amino acids. J lost 6 bases, V lost 5 bases, and 13 bases had no gene match. Here the CDR3 DNA reads TGTGCCAGCAGCCTCGACTCAGTTCGACAGGGCGAGCAGTACTTC. Its translation is CASSLDSVRQGEQYF. The full variable domain, with the rest looked up from reference TRBV11-3 and TRBJ2-7, is EAGVVQSPRYKIIEKKQPVAFWCNPISGHNTLYWYLQNLGQGPELLIRYENEEAVDDSQLPKDRFSAERLKGVDSTLKIQPAELGDSAVYLCASSLDSVRQGEQYFGPGTRLTVT.

The chain recombines TRBV18 with TRBJ2-4, with 12 bases identical to TRBD1. The germline V gene has CDR1 KGHSH and CDR2 LQKENI. The CDR3 loop spans 16 amino acids. Germline trimming cut 4 bases from V and 7 bases from J; bases unmatched to any gene: 8. CDR3 amino acids: CASSLAGQGAVNIQYF. The CDR3 coding sequence is TGTGCCAGCTCACTTGCGGGACAGGGGGCGGTCAACATTCAGTACTTC.

The chain recombines TRBV28 with TRBJ1-4; 9 nucleotides match TRBD1. The CDR3 loop spans 14 amino acids. Germline CDR1 is MDHEN and CDR2 is SYDVKM. V was clipped by 7 bases and J by 6 bases; unmatched bases: 6. The CDR3 bases are TGTGCCAGCACTCCGGGACAGGGATATGAAAAACTGTTTTTT. It is translated as CASTPGQGYEKLFF.

The chain recombines TRBV6-5 with TRBJ2-7, with a possible D match to TRBD2 (5 bases). Trimming removed 2 bases at V and 4 bases at J, with 9 bases between. CDR1 is MNHEY, CDR2 SVGAGI, per germline. CDR3 length: 13 residues. The CDR3 coding sequence is TGTGCCAGCAGTTACGTGGCGGGTTACGAGCAGTACTTC. Encoded protein: CASSYVAGYEQYF.

The chain employs TRBV7-9 and TRBJ1-5; 10 bases match TRBD1. V trimming: 5 bases; J trimming: 3 bases; junction bases outside the gene matches: 10. The CDR3 is 17 residues long. Germline V gives CDR1 SEHNR, CDR2 FQNEAQ (reference sequence). This CDR3 is CASSQDLGQGYNQPQHF. CDR3 nucleotides: TGTGCCAGCAGCCAAGATTTGGGACAGGGGTACAATCAGCCCCAGCATTTT.

V and J are TRBV5-1 and TRBJ1-2; 7 bases align to TRBD1. The CDR3 contains 14 residues. Germline values: CDR1 SGHRS, CDR2 YFSETQ. V dropped 5 bases and J dropped 1; count of bases not matched to a gene: 5. CDR3 sequence reads: CASSSGQVNYGYTF. The CDR3 region has the DNA TGCGCCAGCAGTTCAGGACAGGTTAACTATGGCTACACCTTC.

As regards this clone: Germline and junction disagree at one end, which may indicate a read error. The V and J genes are TRBV30 and TRBJ2-7; D unclear. This CDR3 spans 13 amino acids. Germline V lookup: CDR1 GTSNPN, CDR2 SVGIG (reference sequence). CDR3 DNA sequence: TGTGCCCGGAGTCTCGTTCTCGGCGGAAAACAGTACTTC. Residues: CARSLVLGGKQYF.

The rearrangement uses TRBV4-1 and TRBJ2-1, with 13 nucleotides matching TRBD2. Looked up from germline, CDR1 is MGHRA and CDR2 is YSYEKL. CDR3 length equals 16 residues. The ends lost 2 bases at V and 7 bases at J; junction bases unmatched: 5. The CDR3 reads CASSQPLAGGPNEQFF. CDR3 DNA: TGCGCCAGCAGCCAACCACTAGCGGGGGGGCCAAATGAGCAGTTCTTC.

The V and J genes are TRBV30 and TRBJ2-1; D is possibly TRBD2 (6 bases). Germline values: CDR1 GTSNPN, CDR2 SVGIG (reference sequence). Trimming took off 3 bases at V and 1 base at J, with 16 bases between the two ends. This CDR3 contains 16 residues. This CDR3 reads CAWSDSRGRSYNEQFF. CDR3 DNA sequence: TGTGCCTGGAGCGACAGTCGGGGGAGGTCCTACAATGAGCAGTTCTTC.

J is TRBJ2-7 and V is TRBV9; D is perhaps TRBD1 (7 bases). V was pared by 4 bases and J by 2 bases, with 13 bases between. Per the germline V gene, CDR1 is SGDLS and CDR2 is YYNGEE. The CDR3 length is 14 residues. The CDR3 region is CASSHQGGTYEQYF. CDR3 bases: TGTGCCAGCAGCCACCAGGGGGGAACCTACGAGCAGTACTTC.

The CDR3 reads CASSRTGTGVYGYTF. The CDR3 nucleotides read TGTGCCAGCAGCCGGACCGGGACAGGGGTATATGGCTACACCTTC. The gene calls are TRBV14 and TRBJ1-2; 10 bases fit TRBD1. After removal of 4 bases from V and 5 bases from J, the junction contained 7 bases not matched to a gene. From germline, CDR1 is SGHDN and CDR2 FVKESK. The CDR3 runs to 15 residues.

This chain connects TRBV6-1 to TRBJ2-7; 9 positions match TRBD1. The CDR3 is 13 residues long. In germline, CDR1 is MNHNS, CDR2 SASEGT. After removal of 8 bases from V and 3 bases from J, the junction contained 5 bases not matched to a gene. The CDR3 nucleotides are TGTGCCAGCGGGGGACAGGGCCGCTACGAGCAGTACTTC. It is translated as CASGGQGRYEQYF.